The TCR beta chain under discussion was sequenced for a study of cytomegalovirus exposure and HLA in healthy donors. Germline V gene data show CDR1 as LGHNA and CDR2 as YSLEER. The V end was cut by 1 base, the J end by 5 bases, with 11 bases between. This CDR3 has 14 residues. The PCR employed 60 Vbeta primers together with 13 Jbeta primers. Only in-frame clones appear in the TCRdb table, and some are missing; sequencing was by immunoSEQ multiplex PCR. Here the sample spans around 150,000 clones, over 65% being singletons. The chain links TRBV4-3 to TRBJ1-1; a weak D match, TRBD1 (5 bases). Sample: PBMCs. The source of this sequence is a woman aged 40 to 50 in good health and CMV-seropositive. As DNA, the CDR3 is TGCGCCAGCAGCCAAGGGGGGGGAGGAACTGAAGCTTTCTTT. It yields the protein CASSQGGGGTEAFF.